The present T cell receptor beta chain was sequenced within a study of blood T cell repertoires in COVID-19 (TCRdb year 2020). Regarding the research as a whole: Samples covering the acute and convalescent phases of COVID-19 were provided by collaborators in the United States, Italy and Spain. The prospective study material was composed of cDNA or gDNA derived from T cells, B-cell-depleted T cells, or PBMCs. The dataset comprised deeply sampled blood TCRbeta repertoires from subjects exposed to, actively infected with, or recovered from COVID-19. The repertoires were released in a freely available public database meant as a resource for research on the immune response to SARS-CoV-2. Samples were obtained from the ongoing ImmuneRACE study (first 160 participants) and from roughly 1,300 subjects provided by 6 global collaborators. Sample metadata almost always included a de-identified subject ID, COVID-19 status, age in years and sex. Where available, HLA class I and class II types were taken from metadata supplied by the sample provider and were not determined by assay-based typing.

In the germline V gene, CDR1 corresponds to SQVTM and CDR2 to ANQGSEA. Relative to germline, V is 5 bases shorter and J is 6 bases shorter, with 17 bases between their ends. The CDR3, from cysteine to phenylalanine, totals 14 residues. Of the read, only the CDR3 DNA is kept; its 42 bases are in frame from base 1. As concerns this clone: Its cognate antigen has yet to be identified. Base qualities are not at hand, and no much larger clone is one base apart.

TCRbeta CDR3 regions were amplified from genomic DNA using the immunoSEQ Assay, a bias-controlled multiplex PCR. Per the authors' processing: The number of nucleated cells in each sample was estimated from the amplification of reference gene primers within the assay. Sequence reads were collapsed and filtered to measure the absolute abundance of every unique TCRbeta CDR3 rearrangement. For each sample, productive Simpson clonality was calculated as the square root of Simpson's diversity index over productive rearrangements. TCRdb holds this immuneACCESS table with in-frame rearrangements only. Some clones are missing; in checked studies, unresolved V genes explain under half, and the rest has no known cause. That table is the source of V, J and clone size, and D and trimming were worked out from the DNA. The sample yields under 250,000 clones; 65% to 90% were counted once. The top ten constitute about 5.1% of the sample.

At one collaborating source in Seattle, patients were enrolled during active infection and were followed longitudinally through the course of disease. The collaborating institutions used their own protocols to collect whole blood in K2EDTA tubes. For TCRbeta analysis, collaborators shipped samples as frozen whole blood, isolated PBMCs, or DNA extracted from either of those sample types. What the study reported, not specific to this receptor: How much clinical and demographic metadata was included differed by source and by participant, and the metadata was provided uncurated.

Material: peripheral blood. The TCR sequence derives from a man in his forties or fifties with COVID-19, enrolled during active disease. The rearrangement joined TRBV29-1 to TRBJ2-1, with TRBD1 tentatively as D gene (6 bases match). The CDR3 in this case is CSVSTGRVGNEQFF. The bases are TGCAGCGTTTCGACAGGCCGAGTCGGCAATGAGCAGTTCTTC.